This T cell receptor (beta chain) was found in a study of post-analysis software for immune sequencing data. Overall study results and limits: Multiple sclerosis patients had significantly lower normalized Chao1 diversity than controls. The study found TRBV5-6, TRBV5-1 and TRBV20-1 among five TRBV segments more frequent in patients than controls.

Included in the TCR beta cDNA libraries were unique molecular identifiers. TCRdb processed the PCR reads anew with MiXCR; each CDR3 protein has one entry. In the table there are a few hundred thousand distinct CDR3 sequences, under 55% of which are singletons. The germline V gene has CDR1 MGHRA and CDR2 YSYEKL. V was shortened by 1 base and J by 9 bases, with 25 bases between the two germline ends. There are 18 residues in the CDR3. As for this clonotype: Its specificity is unknown.

The source material was blood. This chain joins TRBV4-1 and TRBJ2-1, with D possibly TRBD2 on 6 matching bases. The TCR comes from a girl between 5 and 17 years old with multiple sclerosis. In DNA, the CDR3 is TGCGCCAGCAGCCAAGGTCGCCGGGAGCTCACCATGAGCAGTGAGCAGTTCTTC. Translating it yields CASSQGRRELTMSSEQFF.